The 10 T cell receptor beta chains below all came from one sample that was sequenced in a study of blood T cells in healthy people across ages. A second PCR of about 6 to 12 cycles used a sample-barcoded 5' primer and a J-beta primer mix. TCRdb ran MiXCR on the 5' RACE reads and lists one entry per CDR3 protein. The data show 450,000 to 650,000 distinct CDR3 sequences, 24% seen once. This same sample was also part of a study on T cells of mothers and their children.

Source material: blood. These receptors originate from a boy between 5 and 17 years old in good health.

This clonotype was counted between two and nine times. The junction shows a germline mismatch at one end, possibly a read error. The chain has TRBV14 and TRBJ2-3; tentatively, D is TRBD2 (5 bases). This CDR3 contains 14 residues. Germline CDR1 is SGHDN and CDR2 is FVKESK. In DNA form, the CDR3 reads TGTGCCGGCAGCCAACTAGGATACACAGATACGCAGTATTTT. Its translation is CAGSQLGYTDTQYF.

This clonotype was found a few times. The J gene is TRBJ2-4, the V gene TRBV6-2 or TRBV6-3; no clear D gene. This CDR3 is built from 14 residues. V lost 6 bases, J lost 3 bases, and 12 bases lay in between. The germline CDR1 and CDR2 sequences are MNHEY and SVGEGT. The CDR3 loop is CASSFGPSKNIQYF. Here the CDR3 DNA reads TGTGCCAGCAGCTTCGGACCGAGCAAAAACATTCAGTACTTC.

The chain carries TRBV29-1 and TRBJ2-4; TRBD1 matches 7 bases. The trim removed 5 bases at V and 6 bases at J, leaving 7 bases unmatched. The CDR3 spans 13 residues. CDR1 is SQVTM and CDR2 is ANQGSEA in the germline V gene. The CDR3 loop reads CSVQGAGGNIQYF. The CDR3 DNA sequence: TGCAGCGTTCAAGGGGCAGGGGGAAACATTCAGTACTTC.

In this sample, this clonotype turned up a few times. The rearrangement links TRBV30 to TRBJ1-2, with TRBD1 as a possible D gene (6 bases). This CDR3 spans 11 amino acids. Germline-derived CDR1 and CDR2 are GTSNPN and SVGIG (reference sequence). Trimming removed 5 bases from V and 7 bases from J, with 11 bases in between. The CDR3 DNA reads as TGTGCCTGGGGCCACAGGGCTGGCTACACCTTC. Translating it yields CAWGHRAGYTF. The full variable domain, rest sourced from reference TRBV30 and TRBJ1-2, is SQTIHQWPATLVQPVGSPLSLECTVEGTSNPNLYWYRQAAGRGLQLLFYSVGIGQISSEVPQNLSASRPQDRQFILSSKKLLLSDSGFYLCAWGHRAGYTFGSGTRLTVV.

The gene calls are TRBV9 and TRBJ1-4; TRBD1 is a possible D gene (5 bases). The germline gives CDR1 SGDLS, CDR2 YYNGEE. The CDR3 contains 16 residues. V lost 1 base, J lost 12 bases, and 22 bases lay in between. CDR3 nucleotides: TGTGCCAGCAGCGTACAAGGGGACCCGGGCTCCGGACAACTGTTTTTT. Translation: CASSVQGDPGSGQLFF.

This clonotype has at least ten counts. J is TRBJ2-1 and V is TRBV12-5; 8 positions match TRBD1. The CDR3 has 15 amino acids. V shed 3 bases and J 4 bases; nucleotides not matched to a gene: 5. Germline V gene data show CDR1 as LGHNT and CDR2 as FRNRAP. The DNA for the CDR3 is TGTGCTAGTGGTTTTGCAGGGGGCACATACAATGAGCAGTTCTTC. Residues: CASGFAGGTYNEQFF.

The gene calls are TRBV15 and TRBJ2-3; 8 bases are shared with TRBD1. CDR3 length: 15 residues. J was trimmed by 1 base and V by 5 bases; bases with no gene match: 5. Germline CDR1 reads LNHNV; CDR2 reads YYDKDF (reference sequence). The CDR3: CATSGGTGGTDTQYF. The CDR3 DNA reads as TGTGCCACCAGCGGGGGGACAGGAGGCACAGATACGCAGTATTTT.

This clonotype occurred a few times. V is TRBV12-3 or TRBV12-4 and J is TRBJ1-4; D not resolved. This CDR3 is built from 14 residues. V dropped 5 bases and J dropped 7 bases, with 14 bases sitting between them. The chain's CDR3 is CASSRSGPAEKLFF. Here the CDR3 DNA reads TGTGCCAGCAGTCGCTCTGGTCCGGCTGAAAAACTGTTTTTT.

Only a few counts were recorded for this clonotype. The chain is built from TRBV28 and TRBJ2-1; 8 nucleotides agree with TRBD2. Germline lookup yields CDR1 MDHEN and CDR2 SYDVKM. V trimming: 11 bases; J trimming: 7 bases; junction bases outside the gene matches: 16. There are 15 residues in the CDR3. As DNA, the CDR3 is TGTGCCGTCCAGAAGCCCGGGACTAGGAGTAATGAGCAGTTCTTC. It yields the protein CAVQKPGTRSNEQFF.

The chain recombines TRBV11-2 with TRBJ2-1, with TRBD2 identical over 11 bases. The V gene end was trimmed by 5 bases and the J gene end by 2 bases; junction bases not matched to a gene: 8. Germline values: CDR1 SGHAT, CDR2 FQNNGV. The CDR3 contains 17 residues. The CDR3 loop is CASSPVGTSGTYNEQFF. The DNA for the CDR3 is TGTGCCAGCAGCCCAGTGGGGACTAGCGGTACCTACAATGAGCAGTTCTTC.